Sequencing of this T cell receptor beta chain was carried out in a study of identical twins. Unique molecular identifiers were present on the cDNA, and a universal primer site came from template switching. From the 5' RACE reads, TCRdb called clonotypes with MiXCR, one entry per CDR3 protein. This table holds about 810,000 distinct CDR3 sequences, 10% to 15% found once. This clonotype was detected many times. These data also formed part of another study, on yellow fever vaccine responses in identical twins.

What was sequenced was PBMCs. The receptor was derived from a woman under 30 in good health.

CDR3 DNA sequence: TGCGCCAGCAGCTCAGGGACTAGCGGTACCTACAATGAGCAGTTCTTC. Amino acid sequence: CASSSGTSGTYNEQFF. The chain combines TRBV5-1 with TRBJ2-1, with 11 bases identical to TRBD2. This CDR3 region has 16 residues. With 3 bases clipped from V and 2 bases from J, the junction kept 4 bases outside the gene matches. The germline gives CDR1 SGHRS, CDR2 YFSETQ.